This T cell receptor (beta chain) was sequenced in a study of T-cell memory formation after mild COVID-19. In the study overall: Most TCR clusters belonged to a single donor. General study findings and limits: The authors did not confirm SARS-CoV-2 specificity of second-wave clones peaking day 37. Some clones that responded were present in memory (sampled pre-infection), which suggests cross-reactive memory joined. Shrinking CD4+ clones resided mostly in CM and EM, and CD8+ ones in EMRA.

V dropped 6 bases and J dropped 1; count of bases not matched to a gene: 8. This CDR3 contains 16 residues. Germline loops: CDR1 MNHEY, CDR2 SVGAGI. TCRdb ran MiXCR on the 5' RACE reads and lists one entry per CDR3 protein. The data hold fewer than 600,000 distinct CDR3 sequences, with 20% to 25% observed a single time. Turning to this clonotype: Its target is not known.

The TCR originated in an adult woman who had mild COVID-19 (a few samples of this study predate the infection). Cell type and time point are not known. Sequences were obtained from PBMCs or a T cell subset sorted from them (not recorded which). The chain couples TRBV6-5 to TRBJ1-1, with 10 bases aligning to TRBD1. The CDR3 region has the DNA TGTGCCAGCAGGGAGACAGGGGGCGGAAAGAACACTGAAGCTTTCTTT. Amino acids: CASRETGGGKNTEAFF.